This T cell receptor (beta chain) is drawn from a study of identical twins' blood T cells. Across the whole study: Approximately twelve libraries, six alpha and six beta, gave around 48 million reads.

The length of the CDR3 is 16 residues. Germline V gives CDR1 DFQATT, CDR2 SNEGSKA (reference sequence). V trimming: 4 bases; J trimming: 6 bases; junction bases outside the gene matches: 10. The table lists this clonotype with a few counts. The target antigen is unknown. Three pairs of healthy female monozygous twins were the donors. Reared together, all three twin pairs probably met the same infectious agents and vaccines. TCRdb re-derived calls from the 5' RACE reads in MiXCR, one entry per CDR3 protein. Here the sample spans roughly 380,000 distinct CDR3 sequences, about 28% being singletons. Study-level points and caveats: V gene usage reportedly matched far better within twin pairs than unrelated donors.

The clonotype comes from a woman between 18 and 55 years old in good health. The sample comprised PBMCs. The chain recombines TRBV20-1 with TRBJ2-2, with 11 bases identical to TRBD2. The CDR3 spells CSAKETSGSRPGELFF. The DNA for the CDR3 is TGCAGTGCTAAAGAAACTAGCGGGAGTCGTCCCGGGGAGCTGTTTTTT.